This TCR beta chain is drawn from a study of T cell repertoires in ileal Crohn's disease. Study context: Median disease duration was about 8.2 years; roughly 35% smoked at surgery. General study findings and limits: Active smokers at surgery had more clonal expansions than non-smokers. Compared with CD4 T cells, sorted CD8 cells carried more expanded clones. Endoscopic recurrence occurred in every patient whose clonality exceeded 26.8%.

V was clipped by 4 bases and J by 5 bases, with 5 bases between them. Germline V gives CDR1 SNHLY, CDR2 FYNNEI. This CDR3 region has 12 residues. Clones were read by immunoSEQ multiplex PCR, and TCRdb kept only the in-frame ones, dropping some. Among fewer than 10,000 clones listed, 80% were seen once. This clone was seen just once. What it recognizes is unknown. Sequenced input: ileal tissue. The clonotype comes from an adult with Crohn's disease. The V and J genes are TRBV2 and TRBJ2-2; D gene ambiguous. The CDR3 sequence: CASSGETGELFF. In DNA, the CDR3 is TGTGCCAGCAGTGGAGAGACCGGGGAGCTGTTTTTT. The full variable domain, in which reference TRBV2 and TRBJ2-2 provide the parts outside the CDR3, is EPEVTQTPSHQVTQMGQEVILRCVPISNHLYFYWYRQILGQKVEFLVSFYNNEISEKSEIFDDQFSVERPDGSNFTLKIRSTKLEDSAMYFCASSGETGELFFGEGSRLTVL.